This entry lists 4 T cell receptor beta chains sequenced from one sample in a study of human T cells and chemical hapten exposure. Indicated time point: patch test 1, 2 weeks after DPC sensitization. Treatment meaning: therapeutic diphenylcyclopropenone sensitization with weekly scalp DPC. TCRdb re-derived calls from the RACE reads in MiXCR, one entry per CDR3 protein. The table records some 200,000 distinct CDR3 sequences, under 25% of them present only once. The material was whole blood, obtained in connection with sensitization to the hapten diphenylcyclopropenone (DPC). The receptors derive from a woman in her 50s with alopecia areata. Some clones in this sample may be carry-over from other donors' samples.

The table lists this clonotype with a few counts. The chain recombines TRBV20-1 with TRBJ1-1, with TRBD1 matching over 7 bases. The CDR3 runs to 14 residues. With 2 bases clipped from V and 2 bases from J, the junction kept 5 bases outside the gene matches. CDR1 and CDR2 from the germline V gene are DFQATT and SNEGSKA (reference sequence). CDR3 in amino acids: CSARPGGPNTEAFF. CDR3 DNA sequence: TGCAGTGCTAGACCAGGGGGGCCCAACACTGAAGCTTTCTTT.

This CDR3 reads CASSLTGTSGDNEQFF. The CDR3 DNA follows: TGTGCCAGCAGCCTTACCGGGACTAGCGGGGACAATGAGCAGTTCTTC. The rearrangement links TRBV3-1 to TRBJ2-1; 13 bases match TRBD2. Trimming at V came to 4 bases and at J to 5 bases, leaving 5 bases not matched to a gene. The CDR3 is 16 residues long. Germline loops: CDR1 LGHDT, CDR2 YNNKEL (reference sequence).

The chain employs TRBV29-1 and TRBJ1-4; maybe TRBD1 (6 bases). CDR1 and CDR2 (germline): SQVTM, ANQGSEA. The CDR3 extends over 13 amino acids. Trimming stripped 3 bases from V and 5 bases from J, with 10 bases between. The DNA of the CDR3 is TGCAGCGTTGAGATGACAGGCAATGAAAAACTGTTTTTT. This sequence encodes CSVEMTGNEKLFF.

This clonotype appeared a few times. This chain links TRBV29-1 with TRBJ2-7; either TRBD1 or TRBD2 may supply D (5 bases each). The CDR3 runs 13 residues. V was cut by 3 bases and J by 1 base, with 10 bases left in between. Germline V CDR1 and CDR2: SQVTM, ANQGSEA. For the CDR3, the DNA is TGCAGCGTTGAGGGGACGTTTTCCTACGAGCAGTACTTC. It is translated as CSVEGTFSYEQYF.